This T cell receptor (beta chain) was obtained from a study of T cells in Graves' hyperthyroidism and ophthalmopathy (dated by TCRdb to between 2018 and 2021). General notes on the study: TCR V-J signatures able to tell the groups apart were searched for in a discovery cohort of 90 to 100 patients, of whom around 42 had Graves' ophthalmopathy and about 60 had stable Graves' hyperthyroidism. In several Graves' hyperthyroidism patients, the study also compared T-cell repertoires from thyroid tissue with T-cell repertoires from blood. TCR Vbeta CDR3 sequencing of approximately 140 peripheral blood samples (approximately 44 ophthalmopathy, under 80 hyperthyroidism and some 17 progressor patients) is reported in the paper. The 100 or so discovery patients were randomly split 7:3 into training and test sets. After sampling, hyperthyroidism patients received methimazole starting at 30 mg daily, and ophthalmopathy patients received high-dose intravenous methylprednisolone. Whether ophthalmopathy could be predicted prospectively was tested in an independent validation cohort made up of under 20 hyperthyroidism patients plus 17 patients who later progressed to ophthalmopathy. Findings and caveats that apply to the study as a whole: Sample size was not statistically predetermined, and blinding of investigators to group allocation was not performed. Ophthalmopathy was separated from stable hyperthyroidism by a 13 V-J signature model, with over 85% sensitivity and around 81% specificity obtained in cross-validation and 80%/75% obtained in testing. Most expanded thyroid clonotypes (frequency above 0.001) were also found in blood, which suggests that blood repertoires may mirror thyroid immune responses. In validation, the model predicted progression to ophthalmopathy with approximately 70% sensitivity and about 73% specificity, a median of around six months before onset.

The TCR beta CDR3 regions were amplified from the RNA transcripts. The first round of RT-PCR for the TCR CDR3 was performed with the HTBI primer set and the Qiagen OneStep RT-PCR kit. The libraries were constructed in a second round of multiplex PCR and then size-selected and purified. Paired-end sequencing of the libraries was performed with 100 bp reads on an Illumina HiSeq2000. As for the authors' bioinformatics: SOAPnuke was used to process the raw data, removing reads that contained adapters or uncalled bases, had a mean Phred below 15, or lacked an exact match to the constant primer or identifier. COPE v1.2.5 was used to merge the high-quality paired reads, and each unique nucleotide sequence was defined as a clonotype. MiTCR v1.1 was used to align clonotypes to the IMGT TRBV, TRBD and TRBJ reference segments. Analysis was restricted to V-J combinations with a frequency above 0.0001, which covered roughly 99% of repertoires. The TCS score was defined as F50 (clonal expansion) divided by E x V (chaos), with BLOSUM62-based TCRdist calculated between CDR3 peptides within each V-J. Welch's t-statistics and random forest reduced fewer than 600 V-J features to 13, which were used in a naive Bayes classifier (R e1071). Through fastp at Q25 and MiXCR, TCRdb rebuilt clones from the public reads, retaining in-frame beta chains. Under each unique CDR3 protein, matching rows form one entry showing the most common genes and DNA. The V and J calls follow TCRdb's processing rather than the paper's. Counted in this sample were roughly 580,000 distinct CDR3 sequences; about 45% of them appeared once. The ten most abundant clones make up about 8.2% of the sample.

A remark on this clonotype: Its antigen is not yet known. Base qualities are not recorded, but no much larger clone differs from it by a single base.

The germline V gene gives CDR1 as MGHDK and CDR2 as SYGVNS. From its cysteine to its phenylalanine, the CDR3 spans 14 amino acids. Kept here is only the CDR3 DNA, which spans 42 bases and is read in frame from base 1. V has 4 bases trimmed and J has 5 bases trimmed; junction bases matching no gene number 5. Stable Graves' hyperthyroidism was defined as no progression to ophthalmopathy during 18 months of follow-up. Hyperthyroidism patients were aged 18 to 65 years and newly diagnosed, with disease duration of less than 2 months. Patients with uncontrolled infections, other autoimmune diseases, pregnancy or lactation were excluded. Diagnoses were established on the basis of clinical symptoms, serum thyroxine and TRAb, thyroid ultrasound, and orbital computed tomography. Total RNA was extracted using Trizol reagent, and RNA quality was assessed on an Agilent 2100 Bioanalyzer.

This TCR derives from a woman aged 18-35 years with Graves' hyperthyroidism. Donor details come from another sample of the same person, matched by shared clones. The chain is assembled from TRBV25-1 and TRBJ2-5; 9 bases in between match TRBD1. Sequencing was carried out using peripheral blood or thyroid tissue (not recorded which). The CDR3 is CASSGGTGWETQYF. The DNA sequence follows: TGTGCCAGCAGTGGGGGGACAGGGTGGGAGACCCAGTACTTC.